The present entry profiles one T cell receptor (beta chain) with its context. The protocol was immunoSEQ multiplex PCR, while the TCRdb copy is restricted to in-frame clones and leaves out a portion. In the table there are 10,000 to 13,000 clones, 83% of which are singletons. Tumor tissue was taken before any definitive surgery or chemotherapy was given. In germline, CDR1 is SGHVS, CDR2 FNYEAQ. The V end was cut by 5 bases, the J end by 5 bases, with 18 bases between. This CDR3 is 15 amino acids long. The data stem from a study of high-grade serous ovarian cancer treatment subgroups. Sequencing used tumor tissue. The chain joins TRBV7-6 to TRBJ2-5; weak D call: TRBD2 (6 bases). The receptor was isolated from a human donor with high-grade serous ovarian cancer. CDR3 DNA: TGTGCCAGCAGCCCGGGACTCTCCGTTGAGGAGACCCAGTACTTC. Protein: CASSPGLSVEETQYF.